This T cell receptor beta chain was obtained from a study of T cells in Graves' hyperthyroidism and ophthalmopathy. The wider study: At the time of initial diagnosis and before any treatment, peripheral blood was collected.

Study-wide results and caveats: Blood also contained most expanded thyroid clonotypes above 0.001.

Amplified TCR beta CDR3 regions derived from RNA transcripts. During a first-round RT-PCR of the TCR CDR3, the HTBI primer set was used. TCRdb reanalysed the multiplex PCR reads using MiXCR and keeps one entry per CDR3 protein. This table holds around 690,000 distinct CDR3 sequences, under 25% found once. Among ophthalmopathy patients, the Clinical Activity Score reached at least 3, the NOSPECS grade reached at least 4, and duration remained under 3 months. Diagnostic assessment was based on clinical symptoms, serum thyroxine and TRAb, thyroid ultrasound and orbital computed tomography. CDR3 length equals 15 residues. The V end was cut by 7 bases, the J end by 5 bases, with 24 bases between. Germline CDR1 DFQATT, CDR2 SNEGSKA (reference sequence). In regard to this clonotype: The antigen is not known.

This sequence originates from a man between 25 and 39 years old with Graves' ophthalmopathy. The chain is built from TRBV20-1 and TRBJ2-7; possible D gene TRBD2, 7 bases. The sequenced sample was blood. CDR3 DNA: TGCAGTGGGGGGGGTGGGCAGGGGATCTCTAACGAGCAGTACTTC. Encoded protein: CSGGGGQGISNEQYF.